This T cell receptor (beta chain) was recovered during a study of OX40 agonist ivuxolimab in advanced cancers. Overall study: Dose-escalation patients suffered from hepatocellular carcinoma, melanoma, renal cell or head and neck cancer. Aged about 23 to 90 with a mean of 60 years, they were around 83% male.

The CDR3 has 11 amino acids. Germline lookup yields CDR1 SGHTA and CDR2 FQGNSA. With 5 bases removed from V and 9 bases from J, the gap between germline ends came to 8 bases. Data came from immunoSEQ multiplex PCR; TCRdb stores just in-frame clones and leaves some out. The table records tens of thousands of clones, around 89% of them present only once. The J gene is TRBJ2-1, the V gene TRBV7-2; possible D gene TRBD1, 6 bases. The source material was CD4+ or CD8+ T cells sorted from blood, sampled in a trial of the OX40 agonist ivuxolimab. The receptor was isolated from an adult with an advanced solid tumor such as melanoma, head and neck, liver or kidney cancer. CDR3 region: CASSRQVEQFF. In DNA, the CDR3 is TGTGCCAGCAGCCGACAGGTTGAGCAGTTCTTC.